The source of this TCR beta chain is a study of T cells in women clearing cervical HPV infection. Study at large: Cases: HPV16-related CIN3 or worse on histology, 2 invasive cancers. Case blood was drawn when the lesion was first found; control blood after infection became undetectable.

General study findings and limits: CIN3+ cases had significantly higher TCR repertoire richness than controls, but evenness did not differ.

Cervical HPV DNA detected by MY09/MY11 PCR, typed by dot-blot. With regard to this clone: No antigen is known for it. The missing CDR3 end, 3 residues past where the read stops, is filled in from the germline J gene.

The germline CDR1 and CDR2 sequences are LNHDA and SQIVND (reference sequence). The CDR3 is 14 amino acids. Produced via immunoSEQ multiplex PCR; TCRdb's table is partial and in-frame only. In all, the sample yields about 31,000 clones. Sequenced: blood buffy coat. The sequence came from a woman between 18 and 75 years old with a cervical HPV16 infection that either progressed to CIN3+ or cleared (not recorded which). This chain joins TRBV19 and TRBJ2-3; a possible D gene is TRBD1 (6 bases). CDR3 bases read: TGTGCCAGTAGTCGAGGACAGAGCAATCAGCCG. This translates into CASSRGQSNQP. Given in full, the CDR3 is CASSRGQSNQPQYF.